These T cell receptor beta chains were read from a single sample in a study of CD4 T cells in relation to SARS-CoV-2 and coronaviruses. For these TCRs, the target antigens are not known. Sequencing was performed with immunoSEQ multiplex PCR; in TCRdb, only in-frame clones are kept and a portion is missing. The top ten clones hold around 11% of a sample with about 24,000 clones, approximately 76% of them seen once. Sequencing used CD4+ T cells from PBMCs, cultured in vitro. The receptors were sampled from a human donor in good health. CDR3s include the opening cysteine and the closing phenylalanine or tryptophan. The order of the fields is clone size, CDR3 length, D gene, V gene, J gene, CDR3 protein, CDR3 DNA. A D gene is named only where the DNA matches it firmly. Size tells how often a clone was seen (once, few, many) or the class of an expanded clone, and some rows leave it out.

>NA|15|NA|TRBV3-1/TRBV3-2|TRBJ2-1
CASSQASLTYNEQFF
TGTGCCAGCAGCCAAGCGTCATTAACCTACAATGAGCAGTTCTTC
>NA|14|TRBD2|TRBV6-1|TRBJ2-1
CASSEASLAGGQFF
TGTGCCAGCAGTGAAGCTAGTCTAGCGGGAGGGCAGTTCTTC
>NA|15|NA|TRBV14|TRBJ1-6
CASSQGDRRLSPLHF
TGTGCCAGCAGCCAAGGGGACCGGCGTTTGTCACCCCTCCACTTT
>NA|21|TRBD2|TRBV12-5|TRBJ2-3
CASGLVLDGRTSGSGADTQYF
TGTGCTAGTGGTTTGGTACTGGACGGGAGGACTAGCGGGAGTGGTGCAGATACGCAGTATTTT
>NA|12|NA|TRBV9|TRBJ2-7
CASSAEGGEQYF
TGTGCCAGCAGCGCCGAGGGAGGAGAGCAGTACTTC
>NA|19|NA|TRBV4-1|TRBJ1-5
CASSQILVPSRYSNQPQHF
TGCGCCAGCAGCCAAATCCTAGTGCCCAGCCGATATAGCAATCAGCCCCAGCATTTT
>NA|15|NA|TRBV27|TRBJ1-1
CASSFSIQGTTEAFF
TGTGCCAGCAGTTTCTCTATACAGGGTACCACTGAAGCTTTCTTT
>NA|14|TRBD2|TRBV2|TRBJ2-1
CASSRLAGYNEQFF
TGTGCCAGCAGTCGACTAGCGGGGTACAATGAGCAGTTCTTC
>NA|15|NA|TRBV19|TRBJ1-1
CASSIYGRGNTEAFF
TGTGCCAGTAGTATTTATGGCAGGGGGAACACTGAAGCTTTCTTT
>NA|14|NA|TRBV24-1|TRBJ1-1
CATGKGTMNTEAFF
TGTGCCACCGGAAAGGGCACCATGAACACTGAAGCTTTCTTT
>once|15|NA|TRBV30|TRBJ1-1
CAWKLRAGKVTEAFF
TGTGCCTGGAAGTTGAGGGCAGGAAAGGTCACTGAAGCTTTCTTT
>NA|14|TRBD1|TRBV7-9|TRBJ2-5
CASRYGTGGETQYF
TGTGCCAGCAGATACGGTACAGGGGGAGAGACCCAGTACTTC
>NA|14|NA|TRBV28|TRBJ1-5
CASSFRTGNQPQHF
TGTGCCAGCAGTTTCCGGACGGGGAATCAGCCCCAGCATTTT
>NA|12|NA|TRBV30|TRBJ2-7
CAWRGSSYEQYF
TGTGCCTGGAGAGGAAGCTCCTACGAGCAGTACTTC
>NA|16|TRBD1|TRBV9|TRBJ1-2
CASSEGDRGYNYGYTF
TGTGCCAGCAGCGAGGGCGACAGGGGATACAACTATGGCTACACCTTC